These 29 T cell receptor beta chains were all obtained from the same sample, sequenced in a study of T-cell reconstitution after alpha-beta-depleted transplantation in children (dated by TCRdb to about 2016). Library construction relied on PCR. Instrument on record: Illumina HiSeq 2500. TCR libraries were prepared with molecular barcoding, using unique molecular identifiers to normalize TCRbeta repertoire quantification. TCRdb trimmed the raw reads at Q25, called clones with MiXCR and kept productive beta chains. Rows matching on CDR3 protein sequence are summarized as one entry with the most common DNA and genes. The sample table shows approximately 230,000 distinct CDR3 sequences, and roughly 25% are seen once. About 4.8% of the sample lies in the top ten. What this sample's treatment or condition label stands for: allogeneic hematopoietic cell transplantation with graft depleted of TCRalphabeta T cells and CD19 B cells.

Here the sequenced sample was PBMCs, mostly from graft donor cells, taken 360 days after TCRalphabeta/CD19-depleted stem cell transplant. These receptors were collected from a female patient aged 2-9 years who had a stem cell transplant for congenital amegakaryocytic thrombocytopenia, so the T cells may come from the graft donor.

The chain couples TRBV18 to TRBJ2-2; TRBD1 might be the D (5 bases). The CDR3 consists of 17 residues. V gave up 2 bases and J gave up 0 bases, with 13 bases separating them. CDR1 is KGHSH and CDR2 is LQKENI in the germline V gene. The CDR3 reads CASSPSLDSTNTGELFF. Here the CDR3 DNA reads TGTGCCAGCTCACCATCCCTTGACAGTACGAACACCGGGGAGCTGTTTTTT.

The CDR3 is CASGQTGSSYEQYF. The CDR3 bases are TGTGCCAGCGGACAAACAGGGAGCTCCTACGAGCAGTACTTC. The chain recombines TRBV4-2 with TRBJ2-7, with D maybe TRBD1 (6 bases). CDR3 length: 14 residues. Germline V gene sequence: CDR1 LGHNA, CDR2 YNFKEQ. Trimming stripped 8 bases from V and 0 bases from J, with 14 bases between.

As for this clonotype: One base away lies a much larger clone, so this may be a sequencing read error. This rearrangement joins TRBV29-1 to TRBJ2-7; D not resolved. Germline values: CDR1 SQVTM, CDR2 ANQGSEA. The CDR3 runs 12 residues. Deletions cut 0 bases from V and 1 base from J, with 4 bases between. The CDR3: CSVEDNSYEQYV. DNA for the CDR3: TGCAGCGTTGAAGACAATTCCTACGAGCAGTACGTC.

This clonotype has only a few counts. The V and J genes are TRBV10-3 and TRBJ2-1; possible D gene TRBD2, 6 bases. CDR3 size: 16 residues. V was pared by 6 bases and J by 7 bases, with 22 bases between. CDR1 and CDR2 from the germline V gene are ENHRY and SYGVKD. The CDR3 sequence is CAISSPGYGGFNEQFF. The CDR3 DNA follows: TGTGCCATCAGCTCCCCGGGTTACGGGGGTTTTAATGAGCAGTTCTTC.

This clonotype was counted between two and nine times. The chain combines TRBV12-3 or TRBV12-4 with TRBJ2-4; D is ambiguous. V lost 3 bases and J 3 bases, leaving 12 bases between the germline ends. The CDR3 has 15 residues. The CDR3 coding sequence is TGTGCCAGCAGTTTCTCCAGTTATGGCAAAAACATTCAGTACTTC. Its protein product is CASSFSSYGKNIQYF.

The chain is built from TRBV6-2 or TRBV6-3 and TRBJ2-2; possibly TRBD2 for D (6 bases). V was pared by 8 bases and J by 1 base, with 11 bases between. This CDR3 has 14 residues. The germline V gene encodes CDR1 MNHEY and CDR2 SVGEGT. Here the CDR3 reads CASSAGLNTGELFF. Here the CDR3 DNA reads TGTGCCAGCTCGGCGGGGCTGAACACCGGGGAGCTGTTTTTT.

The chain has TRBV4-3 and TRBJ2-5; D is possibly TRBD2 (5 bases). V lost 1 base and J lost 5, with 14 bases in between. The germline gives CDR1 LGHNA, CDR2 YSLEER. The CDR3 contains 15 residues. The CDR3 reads CASSQARERLETQYF. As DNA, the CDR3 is TGCGCCAGCAGCCAAGCAAGGGAGAGACTGGAGACCCAGTACTTC.

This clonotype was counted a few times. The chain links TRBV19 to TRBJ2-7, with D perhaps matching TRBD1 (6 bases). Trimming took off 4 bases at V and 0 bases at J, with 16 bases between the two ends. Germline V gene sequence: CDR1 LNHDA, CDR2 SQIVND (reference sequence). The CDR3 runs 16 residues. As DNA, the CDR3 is TGTGCCAGTAGTAACCTGACAGGCCGGAGCTCCTACGAGCAGTACTTC. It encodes CASSNLTGRSSYEQYF.

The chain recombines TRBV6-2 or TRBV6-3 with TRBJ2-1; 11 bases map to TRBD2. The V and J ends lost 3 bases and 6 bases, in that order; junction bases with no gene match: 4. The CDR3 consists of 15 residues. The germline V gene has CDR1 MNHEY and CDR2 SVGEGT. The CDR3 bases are TGTGCCAGCAGTTATGGACTAGCGGGTCCCAATGAGCAGTTCTTC. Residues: CASSYGLAGPNEQFF.

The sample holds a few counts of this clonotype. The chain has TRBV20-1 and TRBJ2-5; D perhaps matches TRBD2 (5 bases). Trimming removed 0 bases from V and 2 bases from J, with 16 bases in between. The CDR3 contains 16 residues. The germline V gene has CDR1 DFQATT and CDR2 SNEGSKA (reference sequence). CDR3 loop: CSAREGLPRIQETQYF. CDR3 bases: TGCAGTGCTAGAGAAGGACTTCCAAGAATTCAAGAGACCCAGTACTTC.

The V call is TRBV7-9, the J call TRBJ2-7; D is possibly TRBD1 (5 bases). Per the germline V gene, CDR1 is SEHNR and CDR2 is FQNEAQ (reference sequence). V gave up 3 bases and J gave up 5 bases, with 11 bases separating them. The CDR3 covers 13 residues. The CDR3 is CASSFNPRDEQYF. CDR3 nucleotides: TGTGCCAGCAGCTTTAATCCCAGGGACGAGCAGTACTTC.

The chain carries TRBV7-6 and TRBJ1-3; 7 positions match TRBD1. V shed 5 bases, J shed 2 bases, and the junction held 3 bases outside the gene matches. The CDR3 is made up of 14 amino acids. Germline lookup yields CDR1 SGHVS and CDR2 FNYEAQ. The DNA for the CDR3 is TGTGCCAGCAGCGCAGGGGGAACTGGAAACACCATATATTTT. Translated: CASSAGGTGNTIYF.

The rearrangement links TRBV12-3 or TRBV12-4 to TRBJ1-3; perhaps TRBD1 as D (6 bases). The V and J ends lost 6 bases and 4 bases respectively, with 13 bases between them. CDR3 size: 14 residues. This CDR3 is CASRRGQKGNTIYF. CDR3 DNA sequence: TGTGCCAGCAGGCGGGGACAAAAAGGAAACACCATATATTTT.

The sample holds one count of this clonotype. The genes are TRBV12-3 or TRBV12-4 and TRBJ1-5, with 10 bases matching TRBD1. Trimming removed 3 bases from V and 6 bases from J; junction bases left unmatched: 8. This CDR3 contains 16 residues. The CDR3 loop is CASSLGRDRGGQPQHF. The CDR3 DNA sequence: TGTGCCAGCAGTTTGGGCCGGGACAGGGGCGGTCAGCCCCAGCATTTT.

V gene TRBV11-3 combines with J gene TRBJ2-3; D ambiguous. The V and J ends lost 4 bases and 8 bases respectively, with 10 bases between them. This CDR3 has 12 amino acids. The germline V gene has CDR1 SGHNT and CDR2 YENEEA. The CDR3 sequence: CASSYSRVTQYF. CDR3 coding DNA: TGTGCCAGCAGCTATAGTCGAGTTACGCAGTATTTT.

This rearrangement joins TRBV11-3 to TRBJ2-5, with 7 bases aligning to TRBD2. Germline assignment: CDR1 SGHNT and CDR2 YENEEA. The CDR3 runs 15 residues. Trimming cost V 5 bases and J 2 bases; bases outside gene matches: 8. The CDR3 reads CASSPAAGKQETQYF. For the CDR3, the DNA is TGTGCCAGCAGCCCCGCAGCGGGGAAACAAGAGACCCAGTACTTC.

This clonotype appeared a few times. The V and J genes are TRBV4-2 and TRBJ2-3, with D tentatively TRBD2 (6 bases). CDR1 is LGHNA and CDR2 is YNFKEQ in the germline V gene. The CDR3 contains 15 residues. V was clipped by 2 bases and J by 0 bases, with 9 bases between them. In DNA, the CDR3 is TGTGCCAGCAGCCAACGGGACTTCAGCACAGATACGCAGTATTTT. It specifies CASSQRDFSTDTQYF.

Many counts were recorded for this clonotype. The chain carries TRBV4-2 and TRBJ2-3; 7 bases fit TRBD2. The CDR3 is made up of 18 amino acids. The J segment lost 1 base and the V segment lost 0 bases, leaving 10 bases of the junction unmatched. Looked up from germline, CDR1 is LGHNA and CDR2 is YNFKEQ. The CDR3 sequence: CASSQDETGGTGTDTQYF. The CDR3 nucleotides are TGTGCCAGCAGCCAAGATGAGACCGGGGGGACTGGCACAGATACGCAGTATTTT.

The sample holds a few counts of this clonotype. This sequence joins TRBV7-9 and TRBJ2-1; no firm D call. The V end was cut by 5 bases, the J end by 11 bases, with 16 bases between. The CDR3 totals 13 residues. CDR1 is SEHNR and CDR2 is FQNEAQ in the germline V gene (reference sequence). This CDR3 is CASSPPRSVQQFF. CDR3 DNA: TGTGCCAGCAGCCCCCCGAGGAGCGTGCAGCAGTTCTTC.

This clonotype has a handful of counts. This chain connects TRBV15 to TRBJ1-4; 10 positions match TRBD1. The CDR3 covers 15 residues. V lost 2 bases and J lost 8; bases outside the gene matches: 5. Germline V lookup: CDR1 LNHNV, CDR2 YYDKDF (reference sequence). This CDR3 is CATSRPTGGSEKLFF. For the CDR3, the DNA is TGTGCCACCAGCAGACCGACAGGGGGCAGCGAAAAACTGTTTTTT.

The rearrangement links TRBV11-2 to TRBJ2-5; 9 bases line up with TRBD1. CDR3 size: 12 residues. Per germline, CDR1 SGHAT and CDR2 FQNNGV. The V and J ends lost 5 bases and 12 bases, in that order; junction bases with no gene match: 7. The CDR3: CASSQGQGIKYF. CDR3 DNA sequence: TGTGCCAGCAGCCAAGGACAGGGGATAAAGTACTTC. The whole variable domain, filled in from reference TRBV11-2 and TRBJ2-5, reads EAGVAQSPRYKIIEKRQSVAFWCNPISGHATLYWYQQILGQGPKLLIQFQNNGVVDDSQLPKDRFSAERLKGVDSTLKIQPAKLEDSAVYLCASSQGQGIKYFGPGTRLLVL.

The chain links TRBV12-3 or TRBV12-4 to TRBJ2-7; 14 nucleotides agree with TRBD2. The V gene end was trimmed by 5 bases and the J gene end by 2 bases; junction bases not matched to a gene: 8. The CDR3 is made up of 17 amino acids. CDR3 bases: TGTGCCAGCAGTCCTCCGGGACTAGCGGGAGTACCCTACGAGCAGTACTTC. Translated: CASSPPGLAGVPYEQYF.

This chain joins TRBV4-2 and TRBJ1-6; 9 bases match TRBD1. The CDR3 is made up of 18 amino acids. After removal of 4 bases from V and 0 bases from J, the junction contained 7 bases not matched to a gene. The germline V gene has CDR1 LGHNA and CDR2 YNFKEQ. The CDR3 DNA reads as TGTGCCAGCAGCCCAGCTGACAGGGGGTTCTCCTATAATTCACCCCTCCACTTT. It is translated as CASSPADRGFSYNSPLHF.

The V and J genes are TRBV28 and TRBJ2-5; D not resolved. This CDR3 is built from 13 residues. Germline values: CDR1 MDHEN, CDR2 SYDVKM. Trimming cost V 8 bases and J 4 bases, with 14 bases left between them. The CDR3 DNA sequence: TGTGCCAGCCGTTCTTTGGGTCCAGAGACCCAGTACTTC. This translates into CASRSLGPETQYF. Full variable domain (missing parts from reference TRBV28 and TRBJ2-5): DVKVTQSSRYLVKRTGEKVFLECVQDMDHENMFWYRQDPGLGLRLIYFSYDVKMKEKGDIPEGYSVSREKKERFSLILESASTNQTSMYLCASRSLGPETQYFGPGTRLLVL.

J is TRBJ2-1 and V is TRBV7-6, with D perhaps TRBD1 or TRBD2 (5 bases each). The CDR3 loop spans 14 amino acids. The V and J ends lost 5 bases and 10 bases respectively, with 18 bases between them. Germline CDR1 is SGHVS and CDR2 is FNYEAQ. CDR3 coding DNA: TGTGCCAGCAGCCCTCGGGGACCCCCAGGAGAGCAGTTCTTC. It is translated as CASSPRGPPGEQFF.

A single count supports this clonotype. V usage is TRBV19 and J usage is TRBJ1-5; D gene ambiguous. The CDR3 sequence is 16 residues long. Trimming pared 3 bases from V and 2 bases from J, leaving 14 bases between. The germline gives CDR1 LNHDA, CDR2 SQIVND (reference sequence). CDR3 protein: CASSIPVGFGNQPQHF. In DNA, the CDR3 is TGTGCCAGTAGTATCCCTGTCGGATTTGGCAATCAGCCCCAGCATTTT.

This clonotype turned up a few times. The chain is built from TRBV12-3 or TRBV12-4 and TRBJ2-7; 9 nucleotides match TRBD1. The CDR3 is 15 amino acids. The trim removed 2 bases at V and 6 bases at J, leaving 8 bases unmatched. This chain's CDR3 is CASSLSGQGMREQYF. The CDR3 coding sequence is TGTGCCAGCAGTTTATCGGGACAGGGAATGCGCGAGCAGTACTTC.

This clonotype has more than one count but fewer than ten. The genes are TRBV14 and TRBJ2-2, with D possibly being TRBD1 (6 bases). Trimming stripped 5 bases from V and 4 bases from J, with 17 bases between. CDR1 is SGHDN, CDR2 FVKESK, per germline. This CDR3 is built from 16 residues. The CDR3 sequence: CASSSIGQIVTGELFF. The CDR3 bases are TGTGCCAGCAGCTCAATTGGACAGATCGTCACCGGGGAGCTGTTTTTT.

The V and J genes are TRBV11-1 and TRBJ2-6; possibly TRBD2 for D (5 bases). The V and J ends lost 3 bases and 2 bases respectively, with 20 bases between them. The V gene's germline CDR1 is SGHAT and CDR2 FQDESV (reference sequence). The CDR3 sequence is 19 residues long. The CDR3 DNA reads TGTGCCAGCAGCTTTGAGAGTTGGGTGGGAGCAACTGGGGCCAACGTCCTGACTTTC. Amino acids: CASSFESWVGATGANVLTF.